One sample yielded the 17 T cell receptor beta chains listed below, sequenced in a study of regulatory T cells in long-lasting Graves disease. HTBI primers from iRepertoire and Arm-PCR of CDR3 regions yielded the TCR beta libraries. TCRdb ran MiXCR on the multiplex PCR reads and lists one entry per CDR3 protein. The sample lists fewer than 450,000 distinct CDR3 sequences; over 14% were seen once. Time point here: newly diagnosed GD, antithyroid drugs for less than 3 months. RNA isolated from PBMCs was used to make the TCR library. These data also featured in a second study, about T cells in Graves' hyperthyroidism and ophthalmopathy.

The sequencing here drew on peripheral blood mononuclear cells (PBMCs), taken at new diagnosis, from a patient treated with antithyroid drugs. The receptors originated from a woman aged 40 to 55 with Graves disease.

This clonotype was seen many times. The CDR3 is CASSLPQGKDEQYF. CDR3 bases: TGTGCCAGCAGTTTACCACAGGGGAAGGACGAGCAGTACTTC. The chain links TRBV28 to TRBJ2-7; 7 bases line up with TRBD1. The germline CDR1 and CDR2 sequences are MDHEN and SYDVKM. J gave up 5 bases and V 2 bases, and 6 bases lay outside the gene matches. This CDR3 contains 14 residues.

This clonotype was counted ten times or more. The rearrangement links TRBV7-9 to TRBJ2-1; 11 bases agree with TRBD2. The CDR3 consists of 19 residues. V was clipped by 5 bases and J by 2 bases; unmatched bases: 14. Germline CDR1 SEHNR, CDR2 FQNEAQ (reference sequence). CDR3 loop: CASSPTLAGVIRAYNEQFF. In nucleotides, the CDR3 is TGTGCCAGCAGCCCGACACTAGCGGGAGTAATCAGGGCCTACAATGAGCAGTTCTTC.

In regard to this clonotype: This could be a read error, since a much larger clone is one nucleotide away. This chain connects TRBV2 to TRBJ2-2; the D gene is possibly TRBD1 (6 bases). CDR3 size: 13 residues. Per the germline V gene, CDR1 is SNHLY and CDR2 is FYNNEI. The CDR3 coding sequence is TGTACCAGCACCGATAGGGGGACCGGGGAGCTGTTTTTT. Translating gives CTSTDRGTGELFF.

This clonotype has only a few counts. This chain links TRBV20-1 with TRBJ1-5; 7 nucleotides match TRBD1. Germline V CDR1 and CDR2: DFQATT, SNEGSKA (reference sequence). J was trimmed by 1 base and V by 1 base; bases with no gene match: 7. The CDR3 runs 16 residues. As DNA, the CDR3 is TGCAGTGCTAGAGGAGACAGGGTAGGGAGCAATCAGCCCCAGCATTTT. Translating it yields CSARGDRVGSNQPQHF.

This clonotype was found many times. The J gene is TRBJ1-3, the V gene TRBV3-1; D not certain. The ends were cut back, 0 bases at V and 0 bases at J, with 15 bases in the middle. This CDR3 has 18 amino acids. The germline V gene has CDR1 LGHDT and CDR2 YNNKEL (reference sequence). The CDR3 loop reads CASSQDSPTSSSGNTIYF. The DNA for the CDR3 is TGTGCCAGCAGCCAAGATTCCCCGACTTCTAGCTCTGGAAACACCATATATTTT.

A remark on this clonotype: This could be a read error, since a much larger clone is one nucleotide away. The genes are TRBV12-3 or TRBV12-4 and TRBJ2-7; possible D gene TRBD2, 6 bases. This CDR3 contains 12 residues. This CDR3 reads CASNSSGLAYFF. The CDR3 region has the DNA TGTGCCAGCAATTCTAGTGGGCTAGCGTATTTCTTC.

This clonotype was observed at least ten times. J is TRBJ1-4 and V is TRBV12-3 or TRBV12-4, with TRBD1 matching over 9 bases. Losses at the gene ends were 2 bases for V and 12 bases for J; bases not matched to a gene: 10. This CDR3 has 15 amino acids. The DNA of the CDR3 is TGTGCCAGCAGTTTACGGGACAGGGCAAACGGGGAACTGTTTTTT. As protein: CASSLRDRANGELFF.

This clonotype was found many times. The rearrangement links TRBV20-1 to TRBJ2-1, with TRBD2 identical over 8 bases. Per the germline V gene, CDR1 is DFQATT and CDR2 is SNEGSKA (reference sequence). V gave up 5 bases and J gave up 0 bases; unmatched junction bases: 6. The length of the CDR3 is 15 residues. The CDR3: CSAGAGDDSYNEQFF. In nucleotides, the CDR3 is TGCAGTGCTGGAGCGGGAGATGACTCCTACAATGAGCAGTTCTTC.

V is TRBV7-9 and J is TRBJ2-1, with D uncertain. V lost 3 bases and J lost 7, with 10 bases in between. Germline values: CDR1 SEHNR, CDR2 FQNEAQ (reference sequence). The CDR3 has 13 amino acids. CDR3 protein: CASSFNLDNEQFF. DNA of the CDR3: TGTGCCAGCAGCTTTAATCTAGATAATGAGCAGTTCTTC.

A word on this clonotype: A read error may be the cause here, since a much bigger clone is one base away. This chain links TRBV28 with TRBJ2-7; the D is unclear. The CDR3 length is 15 residues. Germline CDR1 and CDR2: MDHEN and SYDVKM. The CDR3 region is CASTPLGRNVYGQYF. Here the CDR3 DNA reads TGTGCCAGTACCCCCCTTGGTCGAAATGTCTACGGGCAGTACTTC. Variable domain in full (rest from reference TRBV28 and TRBJ2-7): DVKVTQSSRYLVKRTGEKVFLECVQDMDHENMFWYRQDPGLGLRLIYFSYDVKMKEKGDIPEGYSVSREKKERFSLILESASTNQTSMYLCASTPLGRNVYGQYFGPGTRLTVT.

V usage is TRBV4-3 and J usage is TRBJ2-2; D is unclear. The germline V gene encodes CDR1 LGHNA and CDR2 YSLEER. The CDR3 length is 17 residues. Trimming removed 3 bases at V and 2 bases at J, with 16 bases between. CDR3 DNA: TGCGCCAGCAGCCATGTAAAGCTGGATCCAAACACCGGGGAGCTGTTTTTT. This translates into CASSHVKLDPNTGELFF.

Only a few counts were recorded for this clonotype. CDR3 coding DNA: TGTGCCAGCAGTGCTACCGCCCCAGGAAGGTCCCCCCAAGTCCCAGATACGCAGTATTTT. Amino acids: CASSATAPGRSPQVPDTQYF. The chain has TRBV27 and TRBJ2-3, with D uncertain. Germline assignment: CDR1 MNHEY and CDR2 SMNVEV (reference sequence). V lost 5 bases to trimming and J lost 4 bases, with 31 bases between them. The CDR3 has 20 amino acids.

The table lists this clonotype with many counts. The chain employs TRBV7-9 and TRBJ2-3; TRBD2 matches 9 bases. The germline V gene has CDR1 SEHNR and CDR2 FQNEAQ (reference sequence). The length of the CDR3 is 13 residues. The junction had 3 bases not matched to a gene; V was cut back by 5 bases and J by 6 bases. Written as DNA, the CDR3 is TGTGCCAGCAGCCAAGGACTAGCGGATACGCAGTATTTT. It yields the protein CASSQGLADTQYF. Looking up the rest from reference TRBV7-9 and TRBJ2-3 gives the full variable domain: DTGVSQNPRHKITKRGQNVTFRCDPISEHNRLYWYRQTLGQGPEFLTYFQNEAQLEKSRLLSDRFSAERPKGSFSTLEIQRTEQGDSAMYLCASSQGLADTQYFGPGTRLTVL.

This clonotype occurred many times. The V gene is TRBV5-1, the J gene TRBJ2-1, with D perhaps matching TRBD2 (6 bases). The CDR3 is 13 amino acids. CDR1 SGHRS and CDR2 YFSETQ come from the germline V gene. V lost 4 bases and J lost 10, with 15 bases in between. DNA of the CDR3: TGCGCCAGCAGCACCTTAGGGACTGAGGAGCAGTTCTTC. Its translation: CASSTLGTEEQFF.

This clonotype appeared many times. V usage is TRBV12-3 or TRBV12-4 and J usage is TRBJ1-5; D is unclear. The CDR3 is made up of 17 amino acids. V was shortened by 6 bases and J by 2 bases, with 20 bases between the two germline ends. The CDR3 spells CASSTTRLGYRNQPQHF. CDR3 DNA: TGTGCCAGCAGCACGACCAGGTTGGGATATCGCAATCAGCCCCAGCATTTT.

In regard to this clonotype: Possible read error: a much larger clone is one base away. The conserved final phenylalanine or tryptophan is absent from the CDR3, which likely points to a read error. The rearrangement uses TRBV28 and TRBJ1-1, with 7 bases fitting TRBD1. The V and J ends lost 2 bases and 6 bases, in that order; junction bases with no gene match: 9. The CDR3 runs 15 residues. Germline V gene lookup returns CDR1 MDHEN and CDR2 SYDVKM. The CDR3: CASSLRQGELAEAFL. CDR3 nucleotides: TGTGCCAGCAGTTTACGCCAGGGGGAATTGGCTGAAGCTTTCCTT.

This clonotype was seen only a few times. The chain joins TRBV6-1 to TRBJ1-1; TRBD1 agrees at 7 bases. The germline CDR1 and CDR2 sequences are MNHNS and SASEGT. This CDR3 has 16 residues. The ends lost 6 bases at V and 2 bases at J; junction bases unmatched: 12. This chain's CDR3 is CASRFPLGGGNTEAFF. Here the CDR3 DNA reads TGTGCCAGCAGATTTCCTTTAGGAGGGGGCAACACTGAAGCTTTCTTT.